This passage covers 2 T cell receptor beta chains from one sample sequenced in a study of blood T cell repertoires in COVID-19. Clones were sequenced by immunoSEQ multiplex PCR, and TCRdb holds only the in-frame ones, with some missing. There are about 280,000 clones in the sample; 70% to 90% occur only once, and roughly 4.6% lies in the top ten. Input material: peripheral blood. The receptors derive from a man aged 45 to 65 with active or convalescent COVID-19.

The chain has TRBV5-1 and TRBJ1-2; TRBD1 matches 7 bases. The length of the CDR3 is 16 residues. The V gene end was trimmed by 0 bases and the J gene end by 0 bases; junction bases not matched to a gene: 5. From germline, CDR1 is SGHRS and CDR2 YFSETQ. Here the CDR3 reads CASSLDGQDTNYGYTF. The CDR3 nucleotides read TGCGCCAGCAGCTTGGATGGACAGGATACTAACTATGGCTACACCTTC.

This sequence joins TRBV6-5 and TRBJ1-1; no clear D. This CDR3 region has 12 residues. The germline V gene has CDR1 MNHEY and CDR2 SVGAGI. The V and J ends lost 6 bases and 1 base respectively, with 6 bases between them. The CDR3 DNA is TGTGCCAGCAGCTCAGGGAACACTGAAGCTTTCTTT. It specifies CASSSGNTEAFF.